This T cell receptor (beta chain) comes out of a study of shared clonotypes between healthy human individuals. Study details: Serving as donors were two women and a few men, whose ages spanned 18 to 49. Used for every donor were three CD4 naive, three CD4 memory, two CD8 naive and one CD8 memory plate.

Using immunoSEQ multiplex PCR, the repertoire was profiled, and TCRdb retains in-frame clones only, with some absent. Of about 380,000 clones in the sample, around 96% were seen once. A word on this clone: Its cognate antigen is unknown.

Study results and caveats: Only a few donors were included, so the genetic and exposure-history diversity represented was limited. Rarefaction gave evidence that sorted-subset sequencing remained incomplete despite large depth.

The sequenced sample was memory CD8+ T cells sorted from blood. Subset described: CD45RO+ cells pooled with CCR7-negative TemRA cells. This TCR derives from a man aged 30-40 years in good health.

CDR3 sequence reads: CASSYWTGTYNQPQHF. In DNA form, the CDR3 reads TGTGCCAGCAGTTACTGGACGGGGACTTACAATCAGCCCCAGCATTTT. This rearrangement joins TRBV6-6 to TRBJ1-5; D is possibly TRBD1 (5 bases). Germline V gene data show CDR1 as MNHNY and CDR2 as SVGAGI (reference sequence). V lost 1 base and J 3 bases, leaving 13 bases between the germline ends. The length of the CDR3 is 16 residues.